This T cell receptor (beta chain) was sequenced in a study of early stage breast cancer tumors. Produced via immunoSEQ multiplex PCR; TCRdb's table is partial and in-frame only. Of 51,000 or so clones detected, approximately 80% appear once; the ten largest clones hold under 1.5%. Per germline, CDR1 SGHTA and CDR2 FQGNSA. The CDR3 is 14 amino acids. The J segment lost 4 bases and the V segment lost 2 bases, leaving 3 bases of the junction unmatched. V is TRBV7-2 and J is TRBJ2-3, with TRBD2 matching over 7 bases. The source of this sequence is a person in their fifties with breast cancer. The material sequenced was blood. CDR3 nucleotides: TGTGCCAGCAGCTTACGCGGGGGAGCAGATACGCAGTATTTT. Translated, it gives CASSLRGGADTQYF.